The source of this TCR beta chain is a study of T cell responses to AZD1222 COVID-19 vaccine. Study-wide points: Donors in the cohort were predominantly white British and more often female, and clonal diversity was possibly underestimated. Repertoires were obtained only post-peak T cell response. Regions 160-218 and 743-854 held dominance among vaccine-associated CD4 TCRs, which spanned spike.

Concerning this clone itself: The antigen remains undetermined.

Profiling relied on immunoSEQ multiplex PCR, and the TCRdb table lists in-frame clones only, not all of them. This sample carries 120,000 or so clones, 92% of them seen once, and the ten largest clones take 1.7%. This CDR3 has 15 amino acids. The germline V gene encodes CDR1 KGHSH and CDR2 LQKENI. The J segment lost 10 bases and the V segment lost 0 bases, leaving 5 bases of the junction unmatched. The J gene is TRBJ2-1, the V gene TRBV18; 11 bases are shared with TRBD2. The source is an adult in good health. Sequenced here: peripheral blood, sampled on day 0 of AZD1222 vaccination. Written as DNA, the CDR3 is TGTGCCAGCTCACCACCTAGCGGGGGGGCGGAAGAGCAGTTCTTC. Residues: CASSPPSGGAEEQFF.